This T cell receptor beta chain was recorded in a study of cytomegalovirus exposure and HLA in healthy donors. The study ran its PCR with 60 Vbeta and 13 Jbeta primers. Using immunoSEQ multiplex PCR, the repertoire was profiled, and TCRdb retains in-frame clones only, with some absent. The sample lists around 180,000 clones, roughly three quarters occurring once. V shed 4 bases and J 1 base; nucleotides not matched to a gene: 15. The germline gives CDR1 SGHNT, CDR2 YYREEE (reference sequence). CDR3 length: 19 amino acids. This receptor was identified in a woman between 45 and 60 years old in good health and CMV-seropositive. Specimen: PBMCs. This rearrangement joins TRBV5-4 to TRBJ2-3, with TRBD2 matching over 10 bases. The CDR3 sequence is CASSPRTLAGVTGTDTQYF. DNA of the CDR3: TGTGCCAGCAGCCCCCGGACGCTAGCGGGGGTGACCGGCACAGATACGCAGTATTTT. The variable domain in full, with the rest retrieved from reference TRBV5-4 and TRBJ2-3, is ETGVTQSPTHLIKTRGQQVTLRCSSQSGHNTVSWYQQALGQGPQFIFQYYREEENGRGNFPPRFSGLQFPNYSSELNVNALELDDSALYLCASSPRTLAGVTGTDTQYFGPGTRLTVL.